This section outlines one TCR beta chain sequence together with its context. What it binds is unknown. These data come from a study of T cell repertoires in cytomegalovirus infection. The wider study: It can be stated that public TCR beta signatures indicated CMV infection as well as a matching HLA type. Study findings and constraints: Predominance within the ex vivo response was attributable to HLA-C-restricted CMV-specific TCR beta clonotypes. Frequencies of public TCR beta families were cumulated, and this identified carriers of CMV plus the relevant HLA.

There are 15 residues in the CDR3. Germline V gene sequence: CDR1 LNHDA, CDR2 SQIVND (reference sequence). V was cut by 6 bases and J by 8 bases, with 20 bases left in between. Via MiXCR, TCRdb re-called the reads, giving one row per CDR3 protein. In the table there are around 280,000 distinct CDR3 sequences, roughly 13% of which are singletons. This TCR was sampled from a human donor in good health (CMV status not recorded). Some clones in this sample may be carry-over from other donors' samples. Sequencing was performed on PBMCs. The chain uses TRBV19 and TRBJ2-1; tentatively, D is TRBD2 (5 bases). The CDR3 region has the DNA TGTGCCAGTAGCCCCTGGCAGCTAAGCGGCGATGAGCAGTTCTTC. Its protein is CASSPWQLSGDEQFF.